This T cell receptor beta chain was retrieved from a study of T cell responses to AZD1222 COVID-19 vaccine. Study results and caveats: When two AZD1222 doses had been given, Spike-specific TCR breadth and depth rose. Repertoire sampling occurred only after the peak T cell response. Donors skewed white British and female; clonal diversity was possibly underestimated.

Points on this clone: Antigen specificity is unknown.

Assay: immunoSEQ multiplex PCR; the TCRdb copy retains only in-frame clones and omits some. The sample gives fewer than 130,000 clones, around 90% of which show up once; roughly 1.6% is in the top ten. The CDR3 contains 14 residues. The V gene's germline CDR1 is SQVTM and CDR2 ANQGSEA. V gave up 1 base and J gave up 4 bases, with 13 bases separating them. This TCR was recovered from an adult in good health. The chain employs TRBV29-1 and TRBJ1-2; D is perhaps TRBD1 (5 bases). Specimen: peripheral blood, collected on day 0 of AZD1222 vaccination. The CDR3 nucleotides are TGCAGCGTTGAAGCGGGGGGGATCAGCTATGGCTACACCTTC. It translates to CSVEAGGISYGYTF.